This TCR beta chain was retrieved from a study of lymphopenia after photon versus proton radiotherapy. This clone was detected only a few times. Its target is not known. Study results and limitations: A bigger post-nadir fall in TCR diversity correlated inversely with survival time in deceased patients.

Here immunoSEQ multiplex PCR was the method, and the copy in TCRdb shows in-frame clones only, minus some. The sample contains around 17,000 clones, roughly 88% of which appear only once. This specimen consisted of peripheral blood, obtained from a patient treated with proton-based radiotherapy. This clonotype originated in a man in his 70s with pancreatic cancer.

The CDR3, as DNA: TGTGCCAGCACTCTGGACAGTTCTGGAAACACCATATATTTT. This translates into CASTLDSSGNTIYF. The chain employs TRBV7-8 and TRBJ1-3; TRBD1 might be the D (6 bases). CDR1 SGHVS and CDR2 FQNEAQ come from the germline V gene. V dropped 7 bases and J dropped 1 base, with 11 bases sitting between them. The CDR3 has 14 amino acids. Full variable domain (rest looked up from reference TRBV7-8 and TRBJ1-3): GAGVSQSPRYKVAKRGQDVALRCDPISGHVSLFWYQQALGQGPEFLTYFQNEAQLDKSGLPSDRFFAERPEGSVSTLKIQRTQQEDSAVYLCASTLDSSGNTIYFGEGSWLTVV.